This TCR beta chain was captured in a study of blood T cell repertoires in COVID-19. As for the study in general: COVID-19 samples, acute and convalescent, were from the United States, Italy and Spain. From T cells, B-cell-depleted T cells, or PBMCs came the material, which was cDNA or gDNA.

Authors' methods: Reference gene primer amplification in the assay estimated nucleated cell counts. Only in-frame clones appear in the TCRdb table, and some are missing; sequencing was by immunoSEQ multiplex PCR. Clonal size and the V and J genes are those of that table, whereas D and trimming came from the DNA. The table lists about 170,000 clones, 80% to 85% of them singletons, with around 9.9% in the top ten. The CDR3 length is 14 residues. The V gene's germline CDR1 is LNHNV and CDR2 YYDKDF (reference sequence). The ends were cut back, 2 bases at V and 5 bases at J, with 12 bases in the middle. The TCR sequence derives from a man in his 70s with active or convalescent COVID-19. Specimen: peripheral blood. The chain joins TRBV15 to TRBJ1-2; D remains ambiguous. CDR3: CATSRTGIQYGYTF. CDR3 sequence (DNA): TGTGCCACCAGCAGAACCGGGATCCAATATGGCTACACCTTC.